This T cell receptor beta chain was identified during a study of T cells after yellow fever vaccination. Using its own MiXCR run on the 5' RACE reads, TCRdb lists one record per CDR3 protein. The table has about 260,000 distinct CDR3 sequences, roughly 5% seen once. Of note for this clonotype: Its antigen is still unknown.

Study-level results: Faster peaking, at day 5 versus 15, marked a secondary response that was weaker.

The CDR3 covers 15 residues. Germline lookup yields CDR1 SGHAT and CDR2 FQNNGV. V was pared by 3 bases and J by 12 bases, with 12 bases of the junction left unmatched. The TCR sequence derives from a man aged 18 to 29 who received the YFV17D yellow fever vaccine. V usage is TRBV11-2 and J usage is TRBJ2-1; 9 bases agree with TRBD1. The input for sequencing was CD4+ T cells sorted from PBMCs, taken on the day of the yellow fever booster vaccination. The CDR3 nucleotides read TGTGCCAGCAGCTTTACCGGGACAGGGACGGGGCGGCAGTTCTTC. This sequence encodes CASSFTGTGTGRQFF. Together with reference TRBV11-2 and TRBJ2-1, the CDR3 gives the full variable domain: EAGVAQSPRYKIIEKRQSVAFWCNPISGHATLYWYQQILGQGPKLLIQFQNNGVVDDSQLPKDRFSAERLKGVDSTLKIQPAKLEDSAVYLCASSFTGTGTGRQFFGPGTRLTVL.